Reported below is one TCR beta chain. The antigen it binds to is not known. The sample comes from a study of cytomegalovirus exposure and HLA in healthy donors listed by TCRdb under 2017. Context from the whole study: An earlier analysis of roughly 630 of the donors reported 276 Gb of sequence data and 117 million unique TCR beta sequences from 150 million to 200 million T cells. About 280 gigabases of sequencing data and 75 million to 85 million unique TCR sequences made up an early release that covered fewer than 650 HLA-typed donors. The genetic ancestry cluster associated with self-reported Caucasian donors included 80% to 90% of the roughly 400 genotyped donors. The study aimed to test whether cataloging public T cell receptors could reveal signatures of past pathogen exposure. The study profiled the T cell repertoires of hundreds of subjects by immunosequencing and related them to cytomegalovirus serostatus. A separate validation cohort of more than 100 different subjects was used in addition to the approximately 700-subject first cohort. High-throughput TCR immunosequencing, statistical association of individual TCRs with disease status, and machine learning were combined to predict cytomegalovirus infection status. A later analysis re-examined previously published TCR beta repertoires from roughly 720 donors and added high-resolution HLA genotyping to investigate patterns of TCR occurrence. Rather than using new phenotypic data, the later analysis identified candidate immune exposures from TCR beta sequences and from how often those sequences occurred across donors. In an earlier analysis of 587 of the donors, high-throughput TCR beta sequencing was used to judge whether each TCR beta V gene segment behaved as functional or pseudogenic. Alongside the repertoire data, information on donor age, sex, ethnicity and CMV serostatus was compiled. In a later genetic analysis, genome-wide SNP genotypes for about three fifths of the roughly 670 donors were used, and that subset was treated as a discovery cohort. All discovery cohort repertoires had been generated on a single sequencing platform. Class I and class II HLA loci were covered by the typing at four-digit resolution. Typing coverage varied by locus: about 620-640 donors for A, B, C, DRB1 and DQB1; more than 500 for DQA1; 600 to 610 for DPA1; around 490 for DPB1. Because of strong linkage in the cohort, four or five DR-DQ haplotypes were treated as single units for association and clustering. Among almost 400 genotyped donors of the cohort, an average of approximately 240,000 unique TCR beta nucleotide sequences were sequenced per donor, approximately 20% of them non-productive. The investigation overall reported the following: Linkage disequilibrium might explain the correlated functional status among segregating V segments, but an unknown experimental factor could not be excluded. Most TCR sequences were seen in very few donors, while some public TCRs were found in many individuals. The cohort was sequenced for TCR beta chains only, and without alpha or paired-chain data the features that could be detected were limited. In the study, 150 to 200 TCR beta chains were listed as associated with cytomegalovirus. In a later analysis, around 17,000 TCR beta sequences were associated with specific HLA alleles at a false discovery rate of 0.05. Compared with equally common non-associated chains, HLA-associated TCR beta chains in a later analysis were more clonally expanded and had lower generation probabilities. In a later analysis, most CMV-associated TCR beta chains were found to appear HLA-restricted, with HLA associations seemingly driven largely by CMV exposure. Because counts were too low, 15 to 20 rarely observed V segments, including chromosome 9 orphons, were excluded from the earlier analysis of a few hundred of the donors. Assigning TCR associations to individual alleles was difficult when HLA alleles, especially DR and DQ, strongly co-occurred. In vitro tests confirmed that a few of the cytomegalovirus-associated TCR beta chains recognize cytomegalovirus antigens. In a later analysis, several top co-occurrence clusters were reported to appear linked to parvovirus B19, influenza, CMV and Epstein-Barr virus. Roughly uniform sequencing depth across donors was assumed in presence/absence analyses, although this assumption may not hold. An earlier analysis of 450 to 750 of the donors showed that most TCR beta V segments appeared in productive rearrangements either about 90% or about 30% of the time, which broadly matched IMGT annotations. The 87-base-pair reads could not distinguish some IMGT-functional V segments, including TRBV6-2 and TRBV6-3, so those segments were excluded. In a later genetic analysis, a missense DCLRE1C variant was associated with V-gene and J-gene trimming of TCR beta chains, and the association was replicated in an independent cohort. A later genetic analysis reported fewer N-insertions in productive TCRs among donors in an Asian-associated ancestry cluster than the roughly 700-donor mean. According to the authors, the approach could potentially be generalized to other disease states and immunological phenotypes. A later analysis found that TCR association rates varied across HLA loci, with DRB1 alleles showing the most associated TCRs and HLA-C alleles the fewest. A cluster of highly shared sequence variants was judged likely to be a technical artifact of the sequencing pipeline. The classifier was reported to diagnose cytomegalovirus status with high specificity and sensitivity in both the original and validation cohorts. Because HLA typing was unavailable for some donors at each locus, only the typed subset was used in association tests. A further reported finding was that TCR beta sequences accurately predicted the HLA-A and HLA-B alleles for most subjects in the first cohort. Immune exposure information for the cohort was limited to CMV serostatus.

Receptor amplification or capture employed the immunoSEQ multiplex PCR assay. A mixture of 60 forward primers for TCR Vbeta segments and 13 reverse primers for TCR Jbeta segments was used in the multiplex PCR. The CDR3 region of rearranged TCR beta genes was amplified from genomic DNA by a multiplex PCR assay. The amplified TCR beta libraries were sequenced on the Illumina HiSeq System as 87-base-pair reads. The original methods were these. A later analysis tallied 70 million to 100 million unique TCR beta chains across the 666 repertoires, and about 12 million of those chains were shared by two or more donors. Raw reads were error-corrected and collapsed into unique sequences by a nearest-neighbor algorithm in which closely related sequences were merged to remove PCR and sequencing errors. Alignment of CDR3 sequences to IMGT reference sequences was used to assign V, D and J gene segments. For a sequence to be retained, a match of at least six nucleotides was required to both a V gene segment and a J gene segment. Rearrangements were classified as productive when the CDR3 lacked stop codons and remained in frame with V and J, and all other rearrangements were classified as non-productive. CDR3 was defined by IMGT convention, running from the second conserved V-encoded cysteine to the conserved J-encoded phenylalanine. In an earlier analysis of 550 to 650 of the donors, sequences lacking an unambiguous match to a single V gene segment were excluded. In an earlier analysis of roughly 600 of the donors, a V segment was called functional when productive rearrangements were above 56.7%, and segregating when the standard deviation between donors exceeded 5%. A statistical classification framework was developed to diagnose cytomegalovirus status using the catalog of TCR beta chain sequences. A later analysis assigned V and J genes by comparing TCR nucleotide sequences with IMGT/GENE-DB human TR gene sequences. A later analysis assigned CDR3 sequences and most-parsimonious VDJ recombination scenarios with the TCRdist pipeline. In a later analysis, each TCR beta chain was defined by its CDR3 amino acid sequence together with its V-gene family, and reads without a unique V-gene family were excluded. To address suspected cross-contamination and a sequencing artifact, a later analysis removed 592 highly shared, low-generation-probability nucleotide sequences. For each public chain, a later analysis derived a clonal expansion index from normalized ranks of inferred template counts within each repertoire. In a later analysis, generation probabilities were computed using a VDJ recombination model fitted to out-of-frame rearrangements, and the results were checked against IGoR. In a later analysis, hypergeometric tests were used to score TCR-TCR, TCR-HLA and TCR-CMV co-occurrence, with a repertoire-size bias correction applied to TCR pairs. False discovery rates were estimated in a later analysis by permuting HLA or CMV assignments 20 times. In a later analysis, co-occurring TCRs were grouped with DBSCAN, and TCRdist sequence similarity was added when clustering was performed within HLA-allele-positive subsets. For co-occurrence clustering, repertoires with fewer than 30,000 or more than 120,000 public chains were excluded, along with roughly 5 repertoires with anomalous nucleotide sharing. Here the immuneACCESS table is served through TCRdb, limited to in-frame sequences with V and J called. Missing clones are a known gap in these copies; in checked studies unresolved V genes cover under half, and the rest lacks a known reason. V and J calls and clone size are copied from that table; D and trimming were computed from the DNA. This specimen's table enumerates more than 30,000 clones. The ten largest clones take up 7% to 9.5% of the sample.

Trimming costs V 0 bases and J 3 bases, and their ends lie 11 bases apart. Reading the germline V gene gives CDR1 MNHEY and CDR2 SVGAGI. The CDR3 sequence holds 15 residues, the cysteine and phenylalanine included. Left in the record is the CDR3 DNA by itself, 45 bases read in frame from the first base. The cohort consisted of 600 to 750 healthy bone marrow donors. At the time of sampling, all cohort members were nominally healthy, though unrecorded immune exposures were likely present. The donor was CMV seropositive and was included in the group of some 290 seropositive cohort members. Each donor provided a peripheral blood sample, and peripheral blood mononuclear cells were used for TCR beta sequencing. The Qiagen DNeasy Blood Extraction Kit was used to extract genomic DNA from the blood cell samples.

Sample: PBMCs. This receptor was obtained from a man aged 40-50 years in good health and CMV-seropositive. This chain is built from TRBV6-5 and TRBJ1-2; TRBD1 could be the D gene, as 5 bases match. CDR3 loop: CASSYSGRVDYGYTF. In nucleotide form, the sequence is TGTGCCAGCAGTTACTCAGGCAGGGTGGACTATGGCTACACCTTC.